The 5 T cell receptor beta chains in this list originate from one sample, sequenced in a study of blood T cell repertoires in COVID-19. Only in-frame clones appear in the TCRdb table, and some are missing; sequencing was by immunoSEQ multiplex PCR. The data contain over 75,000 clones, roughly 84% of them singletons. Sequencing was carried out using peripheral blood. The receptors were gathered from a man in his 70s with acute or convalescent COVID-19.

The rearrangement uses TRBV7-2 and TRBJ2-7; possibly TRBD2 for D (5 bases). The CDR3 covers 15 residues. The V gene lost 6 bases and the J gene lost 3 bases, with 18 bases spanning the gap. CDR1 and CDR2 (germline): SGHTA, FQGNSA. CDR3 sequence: CASSSFASLDYEQYF. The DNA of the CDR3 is TGTGCCAGCAGTTCATTCGCTAGCCTGGACTACGAGCAGTACTTC.

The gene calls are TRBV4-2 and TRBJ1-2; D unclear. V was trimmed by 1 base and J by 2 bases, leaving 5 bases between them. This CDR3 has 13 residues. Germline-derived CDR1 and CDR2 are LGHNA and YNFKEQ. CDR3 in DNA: TGTGCCAGCAGCCAAGGCAGAAACTATGGCTACACCTTC. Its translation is CASSQGRNYGYTF.

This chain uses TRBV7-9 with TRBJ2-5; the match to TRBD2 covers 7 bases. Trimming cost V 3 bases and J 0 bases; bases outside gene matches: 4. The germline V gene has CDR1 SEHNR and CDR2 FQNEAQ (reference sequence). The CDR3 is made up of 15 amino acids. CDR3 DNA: TGTGCCAGCAGCTTCCAGCGGGGACACCAAGAGACCCAGTACTTC. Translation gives CASSFQRGHQETQYF. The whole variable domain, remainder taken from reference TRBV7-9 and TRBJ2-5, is DTGVSQNPRHKITKRGQNVTFRCDPISEHNRLYWYRQTLGQGPEFLTYFQNEAQLEKSRLLSDRFSAERPKGSFSTLEIQRTEQGDSAMYLCASSFQRGHQETQYFGPGTRLLVL.

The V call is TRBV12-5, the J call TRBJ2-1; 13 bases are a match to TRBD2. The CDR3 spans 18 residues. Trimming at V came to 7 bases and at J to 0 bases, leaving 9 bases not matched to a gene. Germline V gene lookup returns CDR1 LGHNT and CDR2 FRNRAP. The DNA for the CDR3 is TGTGCTAGTGCCCCGACTAGCGGGGGGTATAGCTCCTACAATGAGCAGTTCTTC. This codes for CASAPTSGGYSSYNEQFF.

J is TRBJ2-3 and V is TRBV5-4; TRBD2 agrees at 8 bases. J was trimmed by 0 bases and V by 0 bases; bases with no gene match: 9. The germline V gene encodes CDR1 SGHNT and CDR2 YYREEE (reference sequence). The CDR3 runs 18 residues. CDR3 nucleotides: TGTGCCAGCAGCTTGGGGTTGCGACTAGCGACGAGCACAGATACGCAGTATTTT. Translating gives CASSLGLRLATSTDTQYF.